The 22 T cell receptor beta chains listed next were all sequenced from one sample in a study of blood T cell repertoires in COVID-19. Profiled with immunoSEQ multiplex PCR; TCRdb holds only in-frame clones, not every one. In the table there are over 250,000 clones, roughly 86% of which are singletons. The material sequenced was PBMCs or T cells enriched from blood (not recorded which). Every receptor here comes from a woman under 30 who had recovered from COVID-19.

The chain is built from TRBV3-1 (or the pseudogene TRBV3-2) and TRBJ2-5; weak D call: TRBD2 (6 bases). Trimming took off 3 bases at V and 2 bases at J, with 7 bases between the two ends. The CDR3 has 13 residues. Germline V gene data show CDR1 as LGHDT and CDR2 as YNNKEL (reference sequence). The CDR3 nucleotides read TGTGCCAGCAGCCAGCTAGCGCAAGAGACCCAGTACTTC. It specifies CASSQLAQETQYF.

In this sample, this clone turned up once. This chain joins TRBV2 and TRBJ2-7; D is unclear. Trimming removed 7 bases from V and 4 bases from J, with 11 bases in between. Germline V gene lookup returns CDR1 SNHLY and CDR2 FYNNEI. This CDR3 spans 12 amino acids. The CDR3 spells CASTGGRYEQYF. In nucleotides, the CDR3 is TGTGCCAGCACCGGCGGCAGATACGAGCAGTACTTC.

The chain recombines TRBV5-1 with TRBJ2-7; no firm D call. Germline assignment: CDR1 SGHRS and CDR2 YFSETQ. The CDR3 runs to 13 residues. The V and J ends lost 0 bases and 6 bases respectively, with 10 bases between them. For the CDR3, the DNA is TGCGCCAGCAGCTTGGGGAACCGCGGCGAGCAGTACTTC. Translated, it gives CASSLGNRGEQYF.

The rearrangement links TRBV30 to TRBJ1-2; tentative D call: TRBD1 (6 bases). The length of the CDR3 is 15 residues. The germline gives CDR1 GTSNPN, CDR2 SVGIG (reference sequence). V lost 5 bases, J lost 10 bases, and 26 bases lay in between. The CDR3: CAWGVWGRGFIAYTF. CDR3 coding DNA: TGTGCCTGGGGGGTTTGGGGCAGGGGTTTTATCGCCTACACCTTC.

V gene TRBV11-2 combines with J gene TRBJ1-3; D is undetermined. Trimming removed 5 bases from V and 4 bases from J, with 15 bases in between. This CDR3 is built from 15 residues. Germline values: CDR1 SGHAT, CDR2 FQNNGV. The CDR3 is CASSSGRGTGNTIYF. DNA for the CDR3: TGTGCCAGCAGCAGCGGTAGAGGAACCGGAAACACCATATATTTT.

The chain carries TRBV19 and TRBJ1-2; D possibly corresponds to TRBD1 (6 bases). CDR1 LNHDA and CDR2 SQIVND come from the germline V gene (reference sequence). The length of the CDR3 is 14 residues. Trimming removed 4 bases at V and 4 bases at J, with 13 bases between. CDR3 amino acids: CASSTQWDTYGYTF. For the CDR3, the DNA is TGTGCCAGTAGTACCCAATGGGACACCTATGGCTACACCTTC.

This chain links TRBV5-1 with TRBJ2-1; D gene unclear. Germline V gives CDR1 SGHRS, CDR2 YFSETQ. This CDR3 has 16 residues. Trimming left V 1 base short and J 4 bases short, with 15 bases between. The CDR3 here is CASSLLGEWAYNEQFF. As DNA, the CDR3 is TGCGCCAGCAGCTTGCTGGGTGAGTGGGCATACAATGAGCAGTTCTTC.

The genes are TRBV28 and TRBJ2-3; TRBD2 matches at 7 bases. CDR3 size: 15 residues. With 5 bases clipped from V and 1 base from J, the junction kept 6 bases outside the gene matches. Looked up from germline, CDR1 is MDHEN and CDR2 is SYDVKM. For the CDR3, the DNA is TGTGCCAGCAGTAGTAGCGGGCAAGGCACAGATACGCAGTATTTT. It specifies CASSSSGQGTDTQYF.

The J gene is TRBJ2-3, the V gene TRBV28; possibly TRBD1 for D (6 bases). V was cut by 5 bases and J by 2 bases, with 14 bases left in between. Germline loops: CDR1 MDHEN, CDR2 SYDVKM. The CDR3 length is 15 residues. This CDR3 is CASSLPRDNTDTQYF. For the CDR3, the DNA is TGTGCCAGCAGTCTTCCCCGGGACAACACAGATACGCAGTATTTT.

The rearrangement joins TRBV14 to TRBJ2-7; maybe TRBD2 (5 bases). The CDR3 runs to 14 residues. CDR1 and CDR2 (germline): SGHDN, FVKESK. Deletions cut 7 bases from V and 5 bases from J, with 18 bases between. The CDR3, as DNA: TGTGCCAGCAAACTATCCGACTACCCCCACGAGCAGTACTTC. Translation gives CASKLSDYPHEQYF.

J is TRBJ1-3 and V is TRBV7-2; perhaps TRBD1 as D (5 bases). Germline assignment: CDR1 SGHTA and CDR2 FQGNSA. This CDR3 is 16 amino acids long. Trimming left V 5 bases short and J 2 bases short, with 16 bases between. The CDR3 spells CASSVIRGGAGNTIYF. As DNA, the CDR3 is TGTGCCAGCAGCGTGATTCGTGGAGGGGCTGGAAACACCATATATTTT.

V is TRBV29-1 and J is TRBJ1-2, with no clear D. V gave up 0 bases and J gave up 2 bases, with 4 bases separating them. CDR3 size: 12 residues. Germline assignment: CDR1 SQVTM and CDR2 ANQGSEA. CDR3 in DNA: TGCAGCGTTGAAGATCTGAACTATGGCTACACCTTC. It encodes CSVEDLNYGYTF.

CDR3 sequence: CASSLREGTSFYEQYF. CDR3 DNA sequence: TGTGCCAGCAGCCTTAGGGAGGGGACGTCATTCTACGAGCAGTACTTC. The chain combines TRBV27 with TRBJ2-7; 7 nucleotides agree with TRBD2. The germline V gene has CDR1 MNHEY and CDR2 SMNVEV (reference sequence). The CDR3 is 16 amino acids. The V gene end was trimmed by 6 bases and the J gene end by 3 bases; junction bases not matched to a gene: 14.

V gene TRBV18 combines with J gene TRBJ1-2, with TRBD1 identical over 7 bases. J lost 8 bases, V lost 2 bases, and 8 bases had no gene match. Germline CDR1 and CDR2: KGHSH and LQKENI. There are 14 residues in the CDR3. This CDR3 is CASSPINTGDGYTF. CDR3 DNA: TGTGCCAGCTCACCAATAAATACAGGGGACGGCTACACCTTC.

This clone was seen more than once but under ten times. The genes are TRBV3-1 (or the pseudogene TRBV3-2) and TRBJ1-1; D gene unclear. The CDR3 spans 17 residues. Germline CDR1 is LGHDT and CDR2 is YNNKEL (reference sequence). Deletions cut 1 base from V and 1 base from J, with 16 bases between. Written as DNA, the CDR3 is TGTGCCAGCAGCCAAGTATTTCGGGATGGGTCGAACACTGAAGCTTTCTTT. It yields the protein CASSQVFRDGSNTEAFF.

The V gene is TRBV2, the J gene TRBJ1-1; D gene uncertain. Germline V gene lookup returns CDR1 SNHLY and CDR2 FYNNEI. V shed 5 bases and J shed 3 bases, with 13 bases lying between them. The CDR3 is 14 residues long. The CDR3 reads CASSTEGLHTEAFF. The CDR3 DNA is TGTGCCAGCAGTACCGAGGGTCTGCACACTGAAGCTTTCTTT.

J is TRBJ1-2 and V is TRBV30; 7 positions agree with TRBD1. Germline-derived CDR1 and CDR2 are GTSNPN and SVGIG (reference sequence). CDR3 size: 14 residues. V gave up 3 bases and J gave up 8 bases; unmatched junction bases: 12. The CDR3 nucleotides read TGTGCCTGGAGCGGCGTGGTGAGAGGGGGCGGCTACACCTTC. Translated, it gives CAWSGVVRGGGYTF.

This clone appeared a few times. V is TRBV3-1 (or the pseudogene TRBV3-2) and J is TRBJ1-2, with D unclear. The germline gives CDR1 LGHDT, CDR2 YNNKEL (reference sequence). CDR3 length equals 14 residues. V was shortened by 2 bases and J by 7 bases, with 14 bases between the two germline ends. The CDR3 DNA follows: TGTGCCAGCAGCCAATTGAATCCAGTTTCTGGCTACACCTTC. It specifies CASSQLNPVSGYTF.

The rearrangement joins TRBV18 to TRBJ1-3, with D unresolved. V lost 1 base to trimming and J lost 2 bases, with 6 bases between them. The V gene's germline CDR1 is KGHSH and CDR2 LQKENI. CDR3 length: 14 amino acids. The DNA of the CDR3 is TGTGCCAGCTCACCACTGGAGACTGGAAACACCATATATTTT. Protein product: CASSPLETGNTIYF.

This sequence joins TRBV29-1 and TRBJ2-1; 10 nucleotides line up with TRBD1. CDR1 and CDR2 from the germline V gene are SQVTM and ANQGSEA. This CDR3 is 17 amino acids long. V lost 5 bases, J lost 0 bases, and 10 bases stayed unmatched. CDR3 in amino acids: CSVSRTGGVGSYNEQFF. CDR3 coding DNA: TGCAGCGTTTCTAGGACAGGGGGGGTGGGCTCCTACAATGAGCAGTTCTTC.

J is TRBJ1-1 and V is TRBV21-1. TRBV21-1 is shown as a pseudogene. CDR3 size: 16 residues. CDR3 region: CASSKKLRRGNTEAFF. The CDR3 DNA is TGTGCCAGCAGCAAAAAATTGCGGAGAGGGAACACTGAAGCTTTCTTT.

The count of this clone is one. This rearrangement joins TRBV6-2 or TRBV6-3 to TRBJ1-1; TRBD1 matches at 7 bases. The junction had 8 bases not matched to a gene; V was cut back by 0 bases and J by 7 bases. Germline V lookup: CDR1 MNHEY, CDR2 SVGEGT. The CDR3 consists of 15 residues. The CDR3 reads CASSYSIIQGDEAFF. The CDR3 nucleotides read TGTGCCAGCAGTTACTCGATCATCCAGGGGGATGAAGCTTTCTTT.